Following are 25 T cell receptor beta chains from one sample sequenced in a study of blood T cell repertoires in COVID-19. The method was immunoSEQ multiplex PCR; TCRdb's version includes in-frame clones alone and lacks a portion of them. The repertoire holds 15,000 to 20,000 clones, with over 75% as singletons. Sequenced: peripheral blood. The receptors were sampled from a woman between 65 and 79 years old with active COVID-19.

V gene TRBV20-1 combines with J gene TRBJ1-1, with 12 bases aligning to TRBD1. The J segment lost 7 bases and the V segment lost 3 bases, leaving 18 bases of the junction unmatched. The CDR3 loop spans 18 amino acids. Germline values: CDR1 DFQATT, CDR2 SNEGSKA (reference sequence). CDR3 sequence: CSASAGTGGPWGVHEAFF. Here the CDR3 DNA reads TGCAGTGCTAGTGCCGGGACAGGGGGCCCTTGGGGCGTGCATGAAGCTTTCTTT.

The V gene is TRBV19, the J gene TRBJ1-2; D is unclear. V was clipped by 6 bases and J by 0 bases, with 8 bases between them. CDR1 and CDR2 from the germline V gene are LNHDA and SQIVND (reference sequence). The CDR3 totals 13 residues. CDR3 coding DNA: TGTGCCAGTAGCCCCGGGGCTAACTATGGCTACACCTTC. Translating gives CASSPGANYGYTF. The full variable domain, its missing parts supplied by reference TRBV19 and TRBJ1-2, is DGGITQSPKYLFRKEGQNVTLSCEQNLNHDAMYWYRQDPGQGLRLIYYSQIVNDFQKGDIAEGYSVSREKKESFPLTVTSAQKNPTAFYLCASSPGANYGYTFGSGTRLTVV.

The gene calls are TRBV19 and TRBJ2-3; D gene uncertain. Germline V gives CDR1 LNHDA, CDR2 SQIVND (reference sequence). V gave up 3 bases and J gave up 6 bases, with 4 bases separating them. The CDR3 has 11 amino acids. The CDR3 region is CASSMRDTQYF. The CDR3, as DNA: TGTGCCAGTAGTATGCGCGATACGCAGTATTTT. Supplemented by reference TRBV19 and TRBJ2-3, the full variable domain reads DGGITQSPKYLFRKEGQNVTLSCEQNLNHDAMYWYRQDPGQGLRLIYYSQIVNDFQKGDIAEGYSVSREKKESFPLTVTSAQKNPTAFYLCASSMRDTQYFGPGTRLTVL.

This clone was picked up one time. The chain links TRBV27 to TRBJ2-7, with D maybe TRBD2 (5 bases). Germline CDR1 reads MNHEY; CDR2 reads SMNVEV (reference sequence). V lost 5 bases, J lost 4 bases, and 15 bases lay in between. This CDR3 region has 14 residues. Here the CDR3 reads CASSSSSPIYEQYF. The CDR3 DNA follows: TGTGCCAGCAGTAGTTCTAGCCCAATATACGAGCAGTACTTC.

The genes are TRBV6-5 and TRBJ1-5; 9 bases are shared with TRBD1. With V trimmed by 6 bases and J by 2 bases, 5 bases remained unmatched. The germline CDR1 and CDR2 sequences are MNHEY and SVGAGI. This CDR3 has 15 amino acids. The CDR3 DNA follows: TGTGCCAGCAGATACCGGACAGGGGGCAATCAGCCCCAGCATTTT. Translation: CASRYRTGGNQPQHF.

This rearrangement joins TRBV14 to TRBJ2-5; 11 bases agree with TRBD1. There are 17 residues in the CDR3. The germline CDR1 and CDR2 sequences are SGHDN and FVKESK. V lost 1 base and J lost 5; bases outside the gene matches: 9. This chain's CDR3 is CASSQALDRGHGETQYF. CDR3 DNA: TGTGCCAGCAGCCAAGCCCTGGACAGGGGGCATGGGGAGACCCAGTACTTC.

This sequence joins TRBV12-5 and TRBJ2-7; 8 bases are shared with TRBD2. In germline, CDR1 is LGHNT, CDR2 FRNRAP. The CDR3 length is 18 residues. V was pared by 7 bases and J by 2 bases, with 19 bases of the junction left unmatched. The chain's CDR3 is CASAPEWGGGRNTYEQYF. The CDR3, as DNA: TGTGCTAGTGCCCCAGAGTGGGGTGGCGGGAGGAATACCTACGAGCAGTACTTC.

CDR3 DNA sequence: TGCGCCAGCAGCTTGGCCGATGCGGGGGTCGGGACCCAGTACTTC. Its protein is CASSLADAGVGTQYF. The chain recombines TRBV5-1 with TRBJ2-5; 7 nucleotides line up with TRBD2. The length of the CDR3 is 15 residues. Germline V gene sequence: CDR1 SGHRS, CDR2 YFSETQ. J lost 7 bases, V lost 0 bases, and 9 bases had no gene match.

The chain employs TRBV5-5 and TRBJ2-3, with 8 bases that match TRBD1. V gave up 0 bases and J gave up 4 bases; unmatched junction bases: 10. The CDR3 totals 17 residues. Germline lookup yields CDR1 SGHKS and CDR2 YYEKEE (reference sequence). Written as DNA, the CDR3 is TGTGCCAGCAGCTTGGCAGGGGGCTTGGTGGGCCCAGATACGCAGTATTTT. Translation: CASSLAGGLVGPDTQYF.

This chain uses TRBV5-1 with TRBJ1-6; D is perhaps TRBD1 (5 bases). V lost 0 bases to trimming and J lost 7 bases, with 14 bases between them. From germline, CDR1 is SGHRS and CDR2 YFSETQ. The CDR3 is 16 residues long. The DNA for the CDR3 is TGCGCCAGCAGCTTGGGGCAGGGAGGAGGCAATTCACCCCTCCACTTT. Protein sequence: CASSLGQGGGNSPLHF.

V is TRBV13 and J is TRBJ2-1; TRBD2 matches 9 bases. With 4 bases clipped from V and 7 bases from J, the junction kept 11 bases outside the gene matches. Germline assignment: CDR1 PRHDT and CDR2 FYEKMQ (reference sequence). This CDR3 spans 16 amino acids. CDR3 coding DNA: TGTGCCAGCAGCTCTAGGGGCGGGGGGGAGACTAATGAGCAGTTCTTC. Translation: CASSSRGGGETNEQFF. Based on the CDR3 plus reference TRBV13 and TRBJ2-1, the full variable domain is AAGVIQSPRHLIKEKRETATLKCYPIPRHDTVYWYQQGPGQDPQFLISFYEKMQSDKGSIPDRFSAQQFSDYHSELNMSSLELGDSALYFCASSSRGGGETNEQFFGPGTRLTVL.

The chain carries TRBV5-4 and TRBJ2-7, with 7 bases fitting TRBD1. CDR1 and CDR2 (germline): SGHNT, YYREEE (reference sequence). The CDR3 is 14 residues long. With 0 bases clipped from V and 4 bases from J, the junction kept 4 bases outside the gene matches. This chain's CDR3 is CASSLEGGRYEQYF. CDR3 DNA sequence: TGTGCCAGCAGCTTGGAAGGGGGCAGGTACGAGCAGTACTTC.

V usage is TRBV27 and J usage is TRBJ2-2, with D unclear. Germline loops: CDR1 MNHEY, CDR2 SMNVEV (reference sequence). The V end was cut by 4 bases, the J end by 2 bases, with 17 bases between. This CDR3 comprises 17 residues. The CDR3, as DNA: TGTGCCAGCAGTTCCCTTATCGGCGGTCTTAACACCGGGGAGCTGTTTTTT. Protein product: CASSSLIGGLNTGELFF.

The chain uses TRBV5-4 and TRBJ2-5, with 8 bases aligning to TRBD2. The CDR3 is 14 amino acids. The junction had 4 bases not matched to a gene; V was cut back by 4 bases and J by 2 bases. CDR1 and CDR2 from the germline V gene are SGHNT and YYREEE (reference sequence). The CDR3 loop reads CASSLASGQETQYF. The CDR3 DNA sequence: TGTGCCAGCAGCCTGGCTAGCGGGCAAGAGACCCAGTACTTC.

The chain carries TRBV29-1 and TRBJ1-2, with a tentative D call TRBD1 (6 bases). Trimming took off 2 bases at V and 4 bases at J, with 14 bases between the two ends. This CDR3 has 14 amino acids. CDR1 is SQVTM, CDR2 ANQGSEA, per germline. CDR3 nucleotides: TGCAGCGTTGAATTTAGCAGGGGTAGCTATGGCTACACCTTC. Amino acid sequence: CSVEFSRGSYGYTF.

This rearrangement joins TRBV7-8 to TRBJ2-5; TRBD2 agrees at 8 bases. The V segment lost 5 bases and the J segment 7 bases; nucleotides outside the gene matches: 6. There are 13 residues in the CDR3. The germline V gene has CDR1 SGHVS and CDR2 FQNEAQ. The CDR3 region is CASSRGLGGTQYF. CDR3 DNA sequence: TGTGCCAGCAGCCGGGGACTAGGGGGGACCCAGTACTTC.

The CDR3 loop is CASSPPFRAGRYNEQFF. The CDR3 nucleotides are TGTGCCAGCAGCCCACCGTTCCGAGCGGGCCGCTACAATGAGCAGTTCTTC. The gene calls are TRBV7-9 and TRBJ2-1; weak D call: TRBD2 (6 bases). Germline V gene lookup returns CDR1 SEHNR and CDR2 FQNEAQ (reference sequence). V lost 5 bases and J lost 3, with 20 bases in between. CDR3 size: 17 residues.

This clone has just one count. CDR3 in amino acids: CASSPNPRAGELFF. The CDR3 DNA reads as TGTGCCAGCAGTCCTAATCCGAGGGCCGGGGAGCTGTTTTTT. V is TRBV27 and J is TRBJ2-2; D is possibly TRBD2 (5 bases). The CDR3 spans 14 residues. Trimming took off 5 bases at V and 6 bases at J, with 13 bases between the two ends. CDR1 and CDR2 from the germline V gene are MNHEY and SMNVEV (reference sequence).

The chain is built from TRBV7-8 and TRBJ2-7, with 14 bases matching TRBD2. The length of the CDR3 is 18 residues. The junction had 14 bases not matched to a gene; V was cut back by 5 bases and J by 5 bases. Germline values: CDR1 SGHVS, CDR2 FQNEAQ. The CDR3 region has the DNA TGTGCCAGCAGCCTGGGACTAGCGGGAGAGGTCGCTAGGGACGAGCAGTACTTC. This encodes CASSLGLAGEVARDEQYF.

This clone was recorded once. The genes are TRBV19 and TRBJ2-7, with 8 bases that match TRBD2. The CDR3 covers 17 residues. Trimming took 4 bases from V and 0 from J; bases not matched to a gene: 11. Germline CDR1 and CDR2: LNHDA and SQIVND (reference sequence). CDR3: CASSTVTRLASSYEQYF. In DNA form, the CDR3 reads TGTGCCAGTAGTACCGTAACCCGACTAGCGAGCTCCTACGAGCAGTACTTC.

The chain couples TRBV6-4 to TRBJ2-3; TRBD2 agrees at 14 bases. The CDR3 extends over 17 amino acids. Germline values: CDR1 MRHNA, CDR2 SNTAGT. V dropped 5 bases and J dropped 4; count of bases not matched to a gene: 8. Here the CDR3 DNA reads TGTGCCAGCAGTCCGGGACTAGCGGGAGCTGGGTCAGATACGCAGTATTTT. The encoded protein is CASSPGLAGAGSDTQYF.

The chain couples TRBV9 to TRBJ1-2; TRBD1 might be the D (5 bases). Germline V CDR1 and CDR2: SGDLS, YYNGEE. The CDR3 extends over 13 amino acids. The V and J ends lost 0 bases and 2 bases respectively, with 5 bases between them. The chain's CDR3 is CASSVGTNYGYTF. CDR3 in DNA: TGTGCCAGCAGCGTAGGGACAAACTATGGCTACACCTTC.

The chain employs TRBV5-1 and TRBJ1-4; 8 bases are shared with TRBD1. V lost 4 bases and J lost 3; bases outside the gene matches: 2. Germline values: CDR1 SGHRS, CDR2 YFSETQ. CDR3 length: 14 amino acids. The CDR3 DNA follows: TGCGCCAGCAGCACGACAGGGGCTAATGAAAAACTGTTTTTT. Protein product: CASSTTGANEKLFF.

The chain recombines TRBV3-1 (or the pseudogene TRBV3-2) with TRBJ2-1; a weak D match, TRBD2 (6 bases). This CDR3 comprises 15 residues. Deletions cut 3 bases from V and 3 bases from J, with 12 bases between. The germline V gene encodes CDR1 LGHDT and CDR2 YNNKEL (reference sequence). CDR3 sequence reads: CASSQGDSRYNEQFF. Written as DNA, the CDR3 is TGTGCCAGCAGCCAGGGGGACTCGCGCTACAATGAGCAGTTCTTC.

This clone has just a few counts. The CDR3 DNA reads TGTGCCAGCAGCTCCGACCCATGGACAGGGGGCGTAAAGCAGTACTTC. It encodes CASSSDPWTGGVKQYF. The chain couples TRBV7-6 to TRBJ2-7, with TRBD1 matching 11 bases. This CDR3 region has 16 residues. The V gene end was trimmed by 4 bases and the J gene end by 8 bases; junction bases not matched to a gene: 13. Germline loops: CDR1 SGHVS, CDR2 FNYEAQ.